This TCR beta chain was sequenced for a study of cytomegalovirus exposure and HLA in healthy donors. This CDR3 region has 13 residues. CDR1 SGHDT and CDR2 YYEEEE come from the germline V gene. The V and J ends lost 7 bases and 6 bases respectively, with 16 bases between them. PCR amplification relied on 60 Vbeta primers (plus 13 Jbeta primers). TCRdb keeps only in-frame clones here, not all; method: immunoSEQ multiplex PCR. The table has 110,000 or so clones, around 86% seen once. The rearrangement links TRBV5-6 to TRBJ1-2; TRBD1 is a possible D gene (5 bases). The sequence came from a woman aged 25 to 45 in good health and CMV-seronegative. Material: PBMCs. Here the CDR3 reads CASQPQGSNGYTF. The CDR3 coding sequence is TGTGCCAGCCAGCCCCAGGGATCAAATGGCTACACCTTC.